Listed below are T cell receptor beta chains from one sample, sequenced in a study of identical twins. TCRdb fed the 5' RACE reads into MiXCR, producing one record per CDR3 protein. The top ten clones hold over 10% of a sample with more than 600,000 distinct CDR3 sequences, about 20% of them seen once. Another study also made use of these data, one on T cells expressing NK-cell markers.

The sample comprised PBMCs. These receptors were obtained from a woman aged 18-29 years in good health. The CDR3 runs from the conserved cysteine through the conserved F or W. D genes are given only for firm matches. Clone sizes are given selectively: once, few, many, or a class where the clone is expanded.

v_gene,j_gene,d_gene,abundance,CDR3aa,CDR3nt
TRBV5-1,TRBJ2-3,-,-,CASSLESYGYSDTQYF,TGCGCCAGCAGCTTGGAGAGTTATGGGTATTCAGATACGCAGTATTTT
TRBV4-3,TRBJ2-2,TRBD2,few,CASSEGLPSKELFF,TGCGCCAGCAGCGAGGGACTACCCAGCAAGGAGCTGTTTTTT
TRBV5-1,TRBJ2-3,TRBD1,-,CASSFVGQATDTQYF,TGCGCCAGCAGCTTTGTGGGACAGGCCACAGATACGCAGTATTTT
TRBV10-1,TRBJ2-1,-,-,CASSESGSSVTDEQFF,TGCGCCAGCAGTGAATCTGGGTCTAGCGTAACAGATGAGCAGTTCTTC
TRBV20-1,TRBJ2-6,-,-,CSATLGGANVLTF,TGCAGTGCTACTTTGGGAGGGGCCAACGTCCTGACTTTC
TRBV20-1,TRBJ2-3,-,-,CSAARGSTDTQYF,TGCAGTGCTGCACGAGGGAGCACAGATACGCAGTATTTT
TRBV5-1,TRBJ2-5,TRBD2,few,CASSPGGHQETQYF,TGCGCCAGCAGCCCGGGGGGGCACCAAGAGACCCAGTACTTC
TRBV7-3,TRBJ2-1,-,many,CASSPPGSSYNEQFF,TGTGCCAGCAGCCCCCCGGGGAGCTCCTACAATGAGCAGTTCTTC
TRBV7-9,TRBJ2-2,-,-,CASSLSSAGANTGELFF,TGTGCCAGCAGCTTAAGCTCGGCGGGTGCGAACACCGGGGAGCTGTTTTTT
TRBV4-3,TRBJ2-7,-,-,CASSQDANRAYEQYF,TGCGCCAGCAGCCAAGATGCTAACAGGGCATACGAGCAGTACTTC
TRBV5-1,TRBJ2-1,-,-,CASSAPSAGFYNEQFF,TGCGCCAGCAGCGCCCCCTCGGCGGGGTTTTACAATGAGCAGTTCTTC
TRBV7-3,TRBJ2-3,-,once,CASSPLGGSGDTRYF,TGTGCCAGCAGCCCTCTGGGGGGCTCGGGAGATACGCGGTATTTT
TRBV6-5,TRBJ1-6,TRBD1,few,CASSHRDRGYNSPLHF,TGTGCCAGCAGTCACCGGGACAGGGGTTATAATTCACCCCTCCACTTT
TRBV5-1,TRBJ2-2,TRBD2,-,CASSRLGTKGGELFF,TGCGCCAGCAGCCGACTTGGGACTAAGGGAGGGGAGCTGTTTTTT
TRBV4-2,TRBJ2-1,TRBD2,-,CASSTLGGVSYNEQFF,TGTGCCAGCAGTACACTCGGGGGGGTCTCTTACAATGAGCAGTTCTTC
TRBV20-1,TRBJ2-3,TRBD2,few,CSARDLAGRTDTQYF,TGCAGTGCTAGAGATCTAGCGGGACGCACAGATACGCAGTATTTT
TRBV15,TRBJ2-5,-,few,CATSRANQETQYF,TGTGCCACCAGCAGAGCAAACCAAGAGACCCAGTACTTC
TRBV7-9,TRBJ1-3,TRBD1,once,CASSHPGQVSGNTIYF,TGTGCCAGCAGCCATCCGGGACAGGTGTCTGGAAACACCATATATTTT
TRBV4-2,TRBJ2-1,-,-,CASGQGRYNEQFF,TGTGCCAGCGGGCAGGGGCGCTACAATGAGCAGTTCTTC
TRBV9,TRBJ2-3,TRBD2,-,CASSFPSGSVTDTQYF,TGTGCCAGCAGCTTCCCCAGCGGGAGTGTCACAGATACGCAGTATTTT
TRBV5-4,TRBJ2-2,TRBD1,-,CASSDLQGPGGGTGELFF,TGTGCCAGCAGCGACCTACAGGGCCCAGGGGGTGGAACCGGGGAGCTGTTTTTT
TRBV5-1,TRBJ1-1,-,-,CASSQQGSGNTEAFF,TGCGCCAGCAGCCAACAGGGATCGGGGAACACTGAAGCTTTCTTT
TRBV19,TRBJ1-5,-,-,CASSILLGTRSPNQPQHF,TGTGCCAGTAGTATCCTCCTCGGGACACGGTCGCCCAATCAGCCCCAGCATTTT
TRBV18,TRBJ2-5,TRBD2,few,CASSATPGLGGETQYF,TGTGCCAGCTCAGCTACCCCGGGACTAGGGGGAGAGACCCAGTACTTC
TRBV6-1,TRBJ1-2,TRBD1,-,CASSPQGALGYTF,TGTGCCAGCAGTCCTCAGGGGGCGCTTGGCTACACCTTC
TRBV12-3/TRBV12-4,TRBJ1-6,TRBD1,few,CASRRKFRGQGSSPLHF,TGTGCCAGCAGACGCAAATTTCGGGGACAGGGTAGTTCACCCCTCCACTTT